This T cell receptor (beta chain) appears in the sequencing data of a study of PD-1 blockade in classical Hodgkin lymphoma. Whole-study findings and limits: Newly diagnosed patients reportedly trailed healthy donors in baseline TCR diversity.

Profiled with immunoSEQ multiplex PCR; TCRdb holds only in-frame clones, not every one. The sample consists of 100,000 or so clones, 80% to 90% of them appearing once. Points on this clone: The target antigen is unknown.

After autologous stem cell transplantation all patients relapsed, and prior brentuximab vedotin exposure differed between cohorts. CDR1 and CDR2 from the germline V gene are MNHEY and SVGAGI. This CDR3 comprises 13 residues. The germline V and J ends were trimmed by 5 bases and 4 bases, with 11 bases remaining between them. The chain carries TRBV6-5 and TRBJ1-1; maybe TRBD1 (5 bases). This clonotype was obtained from a human donor with classical Hodgkin lymphoma. The sequencing used peripheral blood mononuclear cells (PBMCs), collected before the second cycle of nivolumab. The CDR3 DNA reads TGTGCCAGCAGTGAGACAGAGTCCACTGAAGCTTTCTTT. It encodes CASSETESTEAFF.